Shown below are 15 T cell receptor beta chains from a single sample sequenced in a study of blood T cell repertoires in COVID-19. TCRdb's table, derived via immunoSEQ multiplex PCR, lists solely in-frame clones and lacks some. The sample shows just under 250,000 clones, 85% to 90% of them seen only once. Sequenced: PBMCs or T cells enriched from blood (not recorded which). These receptors were collected from a woman aged 25-40 years who had recovered from COVID-19.

The rearrangement links TRBV24-1 to TRBJ2-3; maybe TRBD1 (6 bases). There are 15 residues in the CDR3. V lost 4 bases and J 4 bases, leaving 14 bases between the germline ends. Germline V lookup: CDR1 KGHDR, CDR2 SFDVKD. The DNA of the CDR3 is TGTGCCACCAGTGAGTTTACAGGGTGGGCAGATACGCAGTATTTT. It encodes CATSEFTGWADTQYF.

This chain uses TRBV5-1 with TRBJ2-3, with 9 nucleotides matching TRBD1. The CDR3 consists of 17 residues. CDR1 is SGHRS and CDR2 is YFSETQ in the germline V gene. The V segment lost 5 bases and the J segment 0 bases; nucleotides outside the gene matches: 10. The CDR3 DNA reads as TGCGCCAGCAGAACCGGGACAGGGTCCTTAAGCACAGATACGCAGTATTTT. Protein sequence: CASRTGTGSLSTDTQYF.

The V gene is TRBV5-1, the J gene TRBJ1-1, with 8 bases matching TRBD1. The ends lost 3 bases at V and 8 bases at J; junction bases unmatched: 3. The CDR3 sequence is 12 residues long. Germline CDR1 is SGHRS and CDR2 is YFSETQ. CDR3 protein: CASSYGTGEAFF. The DNA of the CDR3 is TGCGCCAGCAGCTACGGGACAGGCGAAGCTTTCTTT.

This rearrangement joins TRBV12-3 or TRBV12-4 to TRBJ2-5; no firm D call. CDR3 length: 12 residues. V was cut by 5 bases and J by 4 bases, with 8 bases left in between. The DNA of the CDR3 is TGTGCCAGCAGTCTGAACTTAGAGACCCAGTACTTC. This gives the protein CASSLNLETQYF.

The genes are TRBV5-1 and TRBJ1-1; no firm D call. CDR3 length equals 14 residues. CDR1 and CDR2 (germline): SGHRS, YFSETQ. Deletions cut 3 bases from V and 2 bases from J, with 11 bases between. The chain's CDR3 is CASSSAGVNTEAFF. CDR3 sequence (DNA): TGCGCCAGCAGCTCAGCCGGAGTAAACACTGAAGCTTTCTTT.

This clone was counted once. The chain employs TRBV27 and TRBJ2-3; 13 nucleotides align to TRBD2. The CDR3 is made up of 17 amino acids. Germline V lookup: CDR1 MNHEY, CDR2 SMNVEV (reference sequence). V was clipped by 1 base and J by 1 base; unmatched bases: 2. The CDR3 spells CASSLWTSGGGTDTQYF. The DNA of the CDR3 is TGTGCCAGCAGTTTATGGACTAGCGGGGGTGGCACAGATACGCAGTATTTT.

The rearrangement uses TRBV7-9 and TRBJ1-2; D may be TRBD1 (6 bases). This CDR3 contains 14 residues. V lost 3 bases, J lost 6 bases, and 14 bases lay in between. Germline CDR1 is SEHNR and CDR2 is FQNEAQ (reference sequence). This CDR3 reads CASSLIGTFDGYTF. As DNA, the CDR3 is TGTGCCAGCAGCTTGATCGGGACATTCGATGGCTACACCTTC.

Only one count was recorded for this clone. J is TRBJ1-2 and V is TRBV7-2; D might be TRBD1 (6 bases). Germline V lookup: CDR1 SGHTA, CDR2 FQGNSA. Trimming shortened V by 3 bases and J by 6 bases, and 17 bases separated the two germline ends. This CDR3 is 15 amino acids long. CDR3 sequence (DNA): TGTGCCAGCAGCTTCGCAGGGGCTGGCCCCCATGGCTACACCTTC. This encodes CASSFAGAGPHGYTF.

This chain's CDR3 is CASSLALDRGVDGYTF. The DNA for the CDR3 is TGTGCCAGCAGCTTAGCCCTGGACAGAGGGGTGGATGGCTACACCTTC. This sequence joins TRBV7-2 and TRBJ1-2; D might be TRBD1 (6 bases). V dropped 0 bases and J dropped 6 bases, with 17 bases sitting between them. The germline CDR1 and CDR2 sequences are SGHTA and FQGNSA. CDR3 length equals 16 residues. Variable domain in full (rest from reference TRBV7-2 and TRBJ1-2): GAGVSQSPSNKVTEKGKDVELRCDPISGHTALYWYRQSLGQGLEFLIYFQGNSAPDKSGLPSDRFSAERTGGSVSTLTIQRTQQEDSAVYLCASSLALDRGVDGYTFGSGTRLTVV.

The chain employs TRBV10-3 and TRBJ1-2; 9 nucleotides align to TRBD1. This CDR3 is built from 13 residues. Germline-derived CDR1 and CDR2 are ENHRY and SYGVKD. V shed 8 bases and J 7 bases; nucleotides not matched to a gene: 8. The CDR3 loop reads CAIGGQGLGGYTF. CDR3 nucleotide sequence: TGTGCCATCGGGGGACAGGGATTAGGTGGCTACACCTTC.

The chain combines TRBV6-2 or TRBV6-3 with TRBJ2-3, with 7 bases aligning to TRBD2. Germline V gene data show CDR1 as MNHEY and CDR2 as SVGEGT. V lost 2 bases to trimming and J lost 0 bases; unmatched junction nucleotides: 2. This CDR3 has 15 amino acids. This CDR3 is CASSYGTTSTDTQYF. DNA for the CDR3: TGTGCCAGCAGTTACGGGACTACTAGCACAGATACGCAGTATTTT.

CDR3 nucleotide sequence: TGTGCCAGCAGCGTAGGCCAGGACTACGAGCAGTACTTC. Its protein is CASSVGQDYEQYF. The chain is built from TRBV9 and TRBJ2-7, with D unresolved. Germline V gene lookup returns CDR1 SGDLS and CDR2 YYNGEE. Trimming cost V 0 bases and J 3 bases, with 7 bases left between them. This CDR3 is built from 13 residues.

This sequence joins TRBV9 and TRBJ1-2; 8 positions match TRBD1. V shed 4 bases, J shed 2 bases, and the junction held 4 bases outside the gene matches. The CDR3 consists of 14 residues. The germline gives CDR1 SGDLS, CDR2 YYNGEE. The chain's CDR3 is CASSPTGANYGYTF. CDR3 sequence (DNA): TGTGCCAGCAGCCCGACAGGGGCCAACTATGGCTACACCTTC.

The CDR3, as DNA: TGCGCCAGCAGCGACCCAGGGGGCTCGAACACCGGGGAGCTGTTTTTT. Encoded protein: CASSDPGGSNTGELFF. The V and J genes are TRBV5-1 and TRBJ2-2, with 8 bases lining up with TRBD1. The CDR3 extends over 16 amino acids. CDR1 is SGHRS, CDR2 YFSETQ, per germline. The V gene end was trimmed by 4 bases and the J gene end by 0 bases; junction bases not matched to a gene: 5. Together with reference TRBV5-1 and TRBJ2-2, the CDR3 gives the full variable domain: KAGVTQTPRYLIKTRGQQVTLSCSPISGHRSVSWYQQTPGQGLQFLFEYFSETQRNKGNFPGRFSGRQFSNSRSEMNVSTLELGDSALYLCASSDPGGSNTGELFFGEGSRLTVL.

The V and J genes are TRBV3-1 (or the pseudogene TRBV3-2) and TRBJ2-7; D is undetermined. The CDR3 is 13 amino acids. V was cut by 0 bases and J by 0 bases, with 3 bases left in between. Germline V gives CDR1 LGHDT, CDR2 YNNKEL (reference sequence). This CDR3 is CASSQERSYEQYF. DNA for the CDR3: TGTGCCAGCAGCCAAGAGCGCTCCTACGAGCAGTACTTC.